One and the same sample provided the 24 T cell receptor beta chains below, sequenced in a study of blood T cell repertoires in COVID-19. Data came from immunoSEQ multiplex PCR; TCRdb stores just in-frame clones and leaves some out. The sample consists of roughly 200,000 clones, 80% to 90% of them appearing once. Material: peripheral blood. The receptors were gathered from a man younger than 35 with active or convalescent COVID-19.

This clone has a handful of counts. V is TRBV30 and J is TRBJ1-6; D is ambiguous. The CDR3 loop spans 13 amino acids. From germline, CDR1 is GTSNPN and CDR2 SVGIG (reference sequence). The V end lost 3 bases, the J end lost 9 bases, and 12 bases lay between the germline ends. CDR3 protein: CAWRESGVSPLHF. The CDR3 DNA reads TGTGCCTGGAGGGAGTCTGGAGTTTCACCCCTCCACTTT. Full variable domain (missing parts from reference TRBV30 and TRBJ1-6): SQTIHQWPATLVQPVGSPLSLECTVEGTSNPNLYWYRQAAGRGLQLLFYSVGIGQISSEVPQNLSASRPQDRQFILSSKKLLLSDSGFYLCAWRESGVSPLHFGNGTRLTVT.

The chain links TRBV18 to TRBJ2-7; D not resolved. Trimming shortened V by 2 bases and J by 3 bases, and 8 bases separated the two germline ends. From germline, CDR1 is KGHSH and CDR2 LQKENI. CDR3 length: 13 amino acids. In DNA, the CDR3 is TGTGCCAGCTCACCAAGCTCAGGCTACGAGCAGTACTTC. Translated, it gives CASSPSSGYEQYF.

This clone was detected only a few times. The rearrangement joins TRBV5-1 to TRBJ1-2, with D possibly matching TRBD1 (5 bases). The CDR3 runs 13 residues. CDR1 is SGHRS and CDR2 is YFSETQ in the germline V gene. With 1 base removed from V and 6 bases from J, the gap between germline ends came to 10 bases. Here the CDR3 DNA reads TGCGCCAGCAGCTTGAGCAGGGATGATGGCTACACCTTC. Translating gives CASSLSRDDGYTF.

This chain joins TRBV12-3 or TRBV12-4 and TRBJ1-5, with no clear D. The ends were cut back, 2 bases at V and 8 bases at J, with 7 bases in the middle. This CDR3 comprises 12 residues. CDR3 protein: CASSLIPEPQHF. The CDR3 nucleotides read TGTGCCAGCAGTTTAATTCCCGAGCCCCAGCATTTT.

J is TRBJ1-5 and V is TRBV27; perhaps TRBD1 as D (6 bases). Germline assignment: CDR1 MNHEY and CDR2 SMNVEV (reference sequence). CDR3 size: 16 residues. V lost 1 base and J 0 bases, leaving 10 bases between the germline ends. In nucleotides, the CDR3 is TGTGCCAGCAGTTTATTGGCAGGGGATAGCAATCAGCCCCAGCATTTT. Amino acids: CASSLLAGDSNQPQHF.

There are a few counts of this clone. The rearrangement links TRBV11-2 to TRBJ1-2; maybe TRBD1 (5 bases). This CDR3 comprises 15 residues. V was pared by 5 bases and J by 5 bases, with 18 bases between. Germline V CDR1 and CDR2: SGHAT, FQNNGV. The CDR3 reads CASSRNVAGPYGYTF. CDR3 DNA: TGTGCCAGCAGCCGAAATGTTGCGGGGCCTTATGGCTACACCTTC.

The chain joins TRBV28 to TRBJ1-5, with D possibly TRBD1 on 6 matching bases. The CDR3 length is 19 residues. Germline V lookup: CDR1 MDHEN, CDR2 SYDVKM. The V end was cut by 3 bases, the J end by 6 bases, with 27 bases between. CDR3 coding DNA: TGTGCCAGCAGTTTGACCCAGTTTTCGGGGGGCACGATTTCTCAGCCCCAGCATTTT. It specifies CASSLTQFSGGTISQPQHF.

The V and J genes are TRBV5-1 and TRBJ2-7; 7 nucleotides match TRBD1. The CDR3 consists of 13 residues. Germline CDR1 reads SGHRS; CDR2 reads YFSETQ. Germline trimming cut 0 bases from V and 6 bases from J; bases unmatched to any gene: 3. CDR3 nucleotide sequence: TGCGCCAGCAGCTTGGGACAGGGTTCCGAGCAGTACTTC. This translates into CASSLGQGSEQYF.

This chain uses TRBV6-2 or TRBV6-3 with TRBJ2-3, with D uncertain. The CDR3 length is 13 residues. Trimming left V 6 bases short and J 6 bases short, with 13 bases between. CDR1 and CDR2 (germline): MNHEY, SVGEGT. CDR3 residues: CASSNSRRDTQYF. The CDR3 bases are TGTGCCAGCAGCAACTCCCGCAGGGATACGCAGTATTTT.

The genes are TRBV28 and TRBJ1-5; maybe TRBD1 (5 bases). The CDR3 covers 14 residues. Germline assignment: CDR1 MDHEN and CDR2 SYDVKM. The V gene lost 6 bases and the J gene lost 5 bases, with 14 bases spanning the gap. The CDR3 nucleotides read TGTGCCAGCAGGTTTGACAGAGAAGATCAGCCCCAGCATTTT. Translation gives CASRFDREDQPQHF.

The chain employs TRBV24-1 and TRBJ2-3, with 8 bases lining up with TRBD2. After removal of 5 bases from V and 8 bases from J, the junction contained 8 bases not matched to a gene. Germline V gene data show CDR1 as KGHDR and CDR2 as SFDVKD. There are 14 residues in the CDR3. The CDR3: CATSAGLGVSTQYF. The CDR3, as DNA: TGTGCCACCAGTGCGGGACTAGGAGTCTCTACGCAGTATTTT.

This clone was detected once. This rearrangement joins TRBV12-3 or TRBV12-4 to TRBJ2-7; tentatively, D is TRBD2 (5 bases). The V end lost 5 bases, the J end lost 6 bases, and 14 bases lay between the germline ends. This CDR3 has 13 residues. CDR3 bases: TGTGCCAGCAGTGTCCCGGGGATGGGCGAGCAGTACTTC. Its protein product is CASSVPGMGEQYF.

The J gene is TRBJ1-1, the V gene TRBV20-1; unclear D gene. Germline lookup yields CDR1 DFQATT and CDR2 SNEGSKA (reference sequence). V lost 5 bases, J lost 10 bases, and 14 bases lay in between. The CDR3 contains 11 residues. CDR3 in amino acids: CSALVTGPAFF. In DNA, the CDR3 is TGCAGTGCTCTGGTCACGGGTCCAGCTTTCTTT.

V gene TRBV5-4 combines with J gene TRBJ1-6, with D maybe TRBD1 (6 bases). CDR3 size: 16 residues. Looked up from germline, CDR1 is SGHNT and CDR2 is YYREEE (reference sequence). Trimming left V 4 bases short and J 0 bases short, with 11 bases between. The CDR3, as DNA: TGTGCCAGCAGCCAAACAGGGATCTCCTATAATTCACCCCTCCACTTT. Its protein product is CASSQTGISYNSPLHF.

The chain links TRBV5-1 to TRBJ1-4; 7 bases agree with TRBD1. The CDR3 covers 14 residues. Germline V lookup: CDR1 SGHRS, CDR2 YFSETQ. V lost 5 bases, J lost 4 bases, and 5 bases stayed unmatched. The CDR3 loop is CASSLSGGNEKLFF. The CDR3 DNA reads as TGCGCCAGCAGTCTTTCAGGGGGTAATGAAAAACTGTTTTTT.

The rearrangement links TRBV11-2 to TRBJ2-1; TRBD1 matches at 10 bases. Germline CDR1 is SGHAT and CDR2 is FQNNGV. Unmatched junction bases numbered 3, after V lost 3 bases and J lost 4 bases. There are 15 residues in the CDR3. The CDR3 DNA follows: TGTGCCAGCAGCTTGACAGGGGGCACTTACAATGAGCAGTTCTTC. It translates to CASSLTGGTYNEQFF.

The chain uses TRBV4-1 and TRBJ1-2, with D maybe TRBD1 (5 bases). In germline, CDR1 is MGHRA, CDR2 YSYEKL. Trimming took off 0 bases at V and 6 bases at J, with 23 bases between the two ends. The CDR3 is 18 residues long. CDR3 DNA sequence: TGCGCCAGCAGCCAAGATGGGCTCAGGGTGATTTACCCTGATGGCTACACCTTC. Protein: CASSQDGLRVIYPDGYTF.

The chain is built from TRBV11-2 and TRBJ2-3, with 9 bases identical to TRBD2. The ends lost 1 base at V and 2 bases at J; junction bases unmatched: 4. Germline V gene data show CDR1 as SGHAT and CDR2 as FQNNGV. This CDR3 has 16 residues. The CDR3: CASSLGGGRATDTQYF. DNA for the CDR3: TGTGCCAGCAGCTTAGGGGGCGGGAGGGCCACAGATACGCAGTATTTT.

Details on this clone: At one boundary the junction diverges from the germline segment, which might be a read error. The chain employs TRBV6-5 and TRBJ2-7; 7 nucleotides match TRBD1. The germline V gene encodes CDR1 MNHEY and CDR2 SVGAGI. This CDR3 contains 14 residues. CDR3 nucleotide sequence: TGTGCCAGCACTTACCGGGACAGAGGCTACGAGCAGTACTTC. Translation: CASTYRDRGYEQYF.

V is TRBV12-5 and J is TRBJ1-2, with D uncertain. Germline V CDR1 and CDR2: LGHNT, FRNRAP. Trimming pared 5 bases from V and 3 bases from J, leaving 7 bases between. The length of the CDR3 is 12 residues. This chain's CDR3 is CASGDWDYGYTF. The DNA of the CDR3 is TGTGCTAGTGGTGACTGGGACTATGGCTACACCTTC.

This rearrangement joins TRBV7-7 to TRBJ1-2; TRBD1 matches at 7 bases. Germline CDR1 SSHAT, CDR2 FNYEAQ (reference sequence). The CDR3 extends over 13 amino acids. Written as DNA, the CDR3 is TGTGCTAGCCTTAAGGGGGCCTACTATGGCTACACCTTC. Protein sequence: CASLKGAYYGYTF.

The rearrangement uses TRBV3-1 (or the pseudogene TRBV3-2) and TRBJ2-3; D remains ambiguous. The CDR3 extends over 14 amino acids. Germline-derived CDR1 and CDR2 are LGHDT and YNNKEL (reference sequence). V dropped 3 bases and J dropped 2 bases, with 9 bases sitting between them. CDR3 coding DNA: TGTGCCAGCAGCCATAGAACTTCCACAGATACGCAGTATTTT. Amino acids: CASSHRTSTDTQYF.

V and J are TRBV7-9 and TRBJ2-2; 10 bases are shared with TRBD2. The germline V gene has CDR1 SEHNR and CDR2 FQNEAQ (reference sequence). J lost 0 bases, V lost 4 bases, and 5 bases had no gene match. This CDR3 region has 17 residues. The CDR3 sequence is CASSSIAGGTNTGELFF. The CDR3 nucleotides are TGTGCCAGCAGCTCCATAGCGGGAGGCACGAACACCGGGGAGCTGTTTTTT. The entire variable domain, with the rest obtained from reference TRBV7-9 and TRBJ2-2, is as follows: DTGVSQNPRHKITKRGQNVTFRCDPISEHNRLYWYRQTLGQGPEFLTYFQNEAQLEKSRLLSDRFSAERPKGSFSTLEIQRTEQGDSAMYLCASSSIAGGTNTGELFFGEGSRLTVL.

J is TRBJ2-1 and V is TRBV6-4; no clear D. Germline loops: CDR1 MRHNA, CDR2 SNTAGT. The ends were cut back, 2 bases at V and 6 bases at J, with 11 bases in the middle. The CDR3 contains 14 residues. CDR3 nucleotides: TGTGCCAGCAGTGACGAACGGGTCACCAATGAGCAGTTCTTC. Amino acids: CASSDERVTNEQFF.